This TCR beta chain was recorded in a study of blood T cells in healthy people across ages. Notes on the study in general: It was the long-lived donors that had more naive CD4+ cells and higher diversity than aged donors. While age rose, TCR beta diversity per million T cells dropped in a roughly linear way.

A word on this clonotype: No antigen is known for it.

The CDR3 covers 15 residues. The sample, roughly 9.5 milliliters of peripheral blood, was drawn from each donor. Each sample had at least 6 million PBMCs isolated. A sample-barcoded 5' primer and a J-beta primer mix were used in a second PCR of about 7 to 12 cycles. A single record per CDR3 protein comes from TCRdb applying MiXCR to the 5' RACE reads. The sample includes about 780,000 distinct CDR3 sequences, about 42% of them seen just once. The source material was blood. The V gene is TRBV21-1, the J gene TRBJ2-1. TRBV21-1 is shown as a pseudogene. This clonotype originated in a man at least 80 years old in good health. The CDR3 sequence is CASSKPAGPNNEQFF. The CDR3 DNA follows: TGTGCCAGCAGCAAGCCGGCAGGGCCCAACAATGAGCAGTTCTTC.